This TCR beta chain was sequenced in a study of Ad26.COV2.S vaccination and SARS-CoV-2 variants. Across the study: Administration of Ad26.COV2.S was intramuscular, either once or twice 56 days apart.

General study findings and limits: For non-spike TCRs, breadth in vaccine recipients resembled that in placebo recipients. Greater spike-specific TCR breadth was seen in vaccine recipients than in placebo recipients.

With respect to this clone: Its antigen is as yet unknown.

Stated treatment: roughly 19 received Ad26.COV2.S at low or high dose, single or two shots; several received placebo; per-sample allocation not given. Sampling happened 63 days after the first vaccine or placebo injection. The vaccine delivered Wuhan-strain SARS-CoV-2 spike through an Ad26 vector. Looked up from germline, CDR1 is MNHNY and CDR2 is SVGAGI (reference sequence). The V end was cut by 2 bases, the J end by 4 bases, with 11 bases between. The CDR3 runs to 14 residues. Libraries were prepared by immunoSEQ multiplex PCR; TCRdb keeps only in-frame clonotypes and omits some of them. The repertoire holds 350,000 to 500,000 clones, with 80% to 95% as singletons.

The sequencing used peripheral blood, collected in a trial of Ad26.COV2.S vaccine versus placebo. The chain has TRBV6-6 and TRBJ2-5, with D maybe TRBD1 (6 bases). The receptor was derived from a person between 18 and 65 years old who received the Ad26.COV2.S COVID-19 vaccine or a placebo. DNA for the CDR3: TGTGCCAGCAGTTACACGAGAGGGGGAGAGACCCAGTACTTC. Its protein product is CASSYTRGGETQYF.